This entry lists 18 T cell receptor beta chains sequenced from one sample in a study of blood T cell repertoires in COVID-19 (dated by TCRdb to about 2020). Library preparation used the immunoSEQ multiplex PCR assay. The immuneACCESS repertoire file appears here via TCRdb, limited to in-frame rearrangements. These files lack a portion of the clones; in checked studies, under half of the deficit traces to unresolved V genes, and the cause of the others is not known. Present in this sample are around 94,000 clones, more than 75% of which were seen just once. 3% of the sample comes from the top ten. Material for sequencing was peripheral blood. These receptors came from a man aged 45-65 years with active or convalescent COVID-19.

This chain uses TRBV19 with TRBJ2-3, with 7 bases identical to TRBD2. CDR1 LNHDA and CDR2 SQIVND come from the germline V gene (reference sequence). V lost 9 bases, J lost 2 bases, and 8 bases stayed unmatched. The length of the CDR3 is 14 residues. CDR3 DNA: TGTGCCAGACCCGGGGGGACTCACACAGATACGCAGTATTTT. Residues: CARPGGTHTDTQYF.

This clone turned up a few times. This chain connects TRBV4-3 to TRBJ2-3; no firm D call. The CDR3 has 16 residues. V lost 0 bases and J 1 base, leaving 11 bases between the germline ends. Germline loops: CDR1 LGHNA, CDR2 YSLEER. CDR3 bases: TGCGCCAGCAGCCAAGATGGAAACAGCCGCACAGATACGCAGTATTTT. Its protein is CASSQDGNSRTDTQYF.

This clone was detected a few times. The chain uses TRBV19 and TRBJ1-2; 8 nucleotides match TRBD1. The CDR3 loop spans 14 amino acids. The germline V gene encodes CDR1 LNHDA and CDR2 SQIVND (reference sequence). Trimming cost V 2 bases and J 7 bases; bases outside gene matches: 6. The CDR3 DNA follows: TGTGCCAGTAGTATAACAGGGGGTTTTCTTGGCTACACCTTC. This encodes CASSITGGFLGYTF.

This chain uses TRBV7-2 with TRBJ2-1; no definite D call. Germline loops: CDR1 SGHTA, CDR2 FQGNSA. V gave up 4 bases and J gave up 0 bases, with 13 bases separating them. There are 16 residues in the CDR3. CDR3 protein: CASSSTELSSYNEQFF. CDR3 nucleotides: TGTGCCAGCAGCTCGACTGAGTTAAGCTCCTACAATGAGCAGTTCTTC.

V and J are TRBV6-5 and TRBJ1-5; D remains ambiguous. The V end lost 6 bases, the J end lost 4 bases, and 4 bases lay between the germline ends. Germline V gives CDR1 MNHEY, CDR2 SVGAGI. This CDR3 is 11 amino acids long. DNA of the CDR3: TGTGCCAGCAGGAGTAATCAGCCCCAGCATTTT. Translation: CASRSNQPQHF.

This chain links TRBV19 with TRBJ1-2, with 8 bases lining up with TRBD1. The ends lost 3 bases at V and 3 bases at J; junction bases unmatched: 3. The CDR3 spans 14 residues. From germline, CDR1 is LNHDA and CDR2 SQIVND (reference sequence). The CDR3 spells CASSIRGRDYGYTF. The CDR3 bases are TGTGCCAGTAGTATCAGGGGGCGCGACTATGGCTACACCTTC.

The chain combines TRBV5-4 with TRBJ2-5; D may be TRBD2 (6 bases). Trimming took off 4 bases at V and 5 bases at J, with 6 bases between the two ends. The CDR3 runs to 11 residues. Looked up from germline, CDR1 is SGHNT and CDR2 is YYREEE (reference sequence). CDR3 in amino acids: CASSGGETQYF. DNA for the CDR3: TGTGCCAGCAGCGGGGGGGAGACCCAGTACTTC.

This clone was seen once. This chain uses TRBV19 with TRBJ1-1; TRBD1 matches 9 bases. Unmatched junction bases numbered 8, after V lost 7 bases and J lost 5 bases. Germline loops: CDR1 LNHDA, CDR2 SQIVND (reference sequence). The CDR3 is made up of 14 amino acids. CDR3 sequence: CASNPGQGWTEAFF. CDR3 in DNA: TGTGCCAGTAATCCGGGACAGGGTTGGACTGAAGCTTTCTTT. Variable domain in full (rest from reference TRBV19 and TRBJ1-1): DGGITQSPKYLFRKEGQNVTLSCEQNLNHDAMYWYRQDPGQGLRLIYYSQIVNDFQKGDIAEGYSVSREKKESFPLTVTSAQKNPTAFYLCASNPGQGWTEAFFGQGTRLTVV.

This clone was recorded a few times. The chain joins TRBV5-4 to TRBJ1-2; no clear D gene. CDR3 length: 14 amino acids. CDR1 and CDR2 (germline): SGHNT, YYREEE (reference sequence). Trimming removed 4 bases at V and 0 bases at J, with 10 bases between. The CDR3 loop reads CASSTAESNYGYTF. As DNA, the CDR3 is TGTGCCAGCAGCACCGCGGAATCTAACTATGGCTACACCTTC.

In its sample, this clone was seen once. The genes are TRBV6-6 and TRBJ2-2; D possibly corresponds to TRBD1 (6 bases). Per germline, CDR1 MNHNY and CDR2 SVGAGI (reference sequence). V gave up 6 bases and J gave up 1 base, with 12 bases separating them. CDR3 length: 15 residues. The DNA for the CDR3 is TGTGCCAGCAGCCTCGGACAGCAGAACACCGGGGAGCTGTTTTTT. This encodes CASSLGQQNTGELFF.

The chain uses TRBV19 and TRBJ1-2; 8 positions agree with TRBD1. V lost 4 bases to trimming and J lost 1 base; unmatched junction nucleotides: 5. The CDR3 runs to 15 residues. Germline loops: CDR1 LNHDA, CDR2 SQIVND (reference sequence). Here the CDR3 reads CASSTGQGVNYGYTF. The CDR3 bases are TGTGCCAGTAGTACAGGACAGGGAGTTAACTATGGCTACACCTTC.

V gene TRBV3-1 (or the pseudogene TRBV3-2) combines with J gene TRBJ2-4; 9 nucleotides align to TRBD1. Germline-derived CDR1 and CDR2 are LGHDT and YNNKEL (reference sequence). The CDR3 length is 17 residues. The ends lost 3 bases at V and 1 base at J; junction bases unmatched: 7. CDR3 sequence reads: CASSQGRQGGAKNIQYF. The CDR3 DNA reads TGTGCCAGCAGCCAGGGTCGACAGGGGGGTGCCAAAAACATTCAGTACTTC.

The J gene is TRBJ2-1, the V gene TRBV10-3; tentative D call: TRBD1 (6 bases). The CDR3 runs 15 residues. V shed 0 bases and J shed 10 bases, with 16 bases lying between them. CDR1 ENHRY and CDR2 SYGVKD come from the germline V gene. The CDR3 DNA is TGTGCCATCAGTGAGTCCCTCAGTTTGGGGGCCGAGCAGTTCTTC. It translates to CAISESLSLGAEQFF.

V usage is TRBV6-2 or TRBV6-3 and J usage is TRBJ1-5; D gene uncertain. V lost 2 bases and J lost 7, with 6 bases in between. The CDR3 is made up of 12 amino acids. From germline, CDR1 is MNHEY and CDR2 SVGEGT. The CDR3 DNA is TGTGCCAGCAGTTACCGGCGGCAGCCCCAGCATTTT. It specifies CASSYRRQPQHF.

The chain links TRBV12-3 or TRBV12-4 to TRBJ2-3; 9 bases fit TRBD1. The CDR3 totals 13 residues. V was clipped by 8 bases and J by 3 bases; unmatched bases: 3. The CDR3 DNA sequence: TGTGCCAGCCTACAGGGGGCTACAGATACGCAGTATTTT. The encoded protein is CASLQGATDTQYF.

The chain recombines TRBV10-1 with TRBJ2-5, with D perhaps matching TRBD2 (6 bases). Germline V lookup: CDR1 WNHNN, CDR2 SYGVQD (reference sequence). V shed 0 bases and J shed 4 bases, with 9 bases lying between them. This CDR3 spans 14 amino acids. The CDR3 nucleotides are TGCGCCAGCAGTGAGTCCGGGGGATCAGAGACCCAGTACTTC. The encoded protein is CASSESGGSETQYF.

This clone was seen only a few times. The chain recombines TRBV21-1 with TRBJ1-6; TRBD1, the D gene given by the table, was not confirmed from the DNA. TRBV21-1 is tagged as a pseudogene. This CDR3 comprises 16 residues. CDR3 nucleotide sequence: TGTGCCAGCAGCAAAAGTCCCGGACAGGGAAATTCACCCCTCCACTTT. Its translation: CASSKSPGQGNSPLHF.

Details on this clone: This sample also contains other DNA sequences that code for the same CDR3. V is TRBV6-5 and J is TRBJ1-1; possible D gene TRBD1, 6 bases. CDR3 size: 13 residues. Looked up from germline, CDR1 is MNHEY and CDR2 is SVGAGI. Trimming took off 6 bases at V and 3 bases at J, with 11 bases between the two ends. The CDR3 is CASRVQGDTEAFF. CDR3 in DNA: TGTGCCAGCAGGGTACAGGGAGACACTGAAGCTTTCTTT.